The 8 T cell receptor beta chains below come from one sample, sequenced in a study of blood T cell repertoires in COVID-19. Clones were sequenced by immunoSEQ multiplex PCR, and TCRdb holds only the in-frame ones, with some missing. Here the sample spans roughly 110,000 clones, over 65% being singletons. Sequencing was performed on peripheral blood. All receptors come from a woman between 40 and 55 years old with acute or convalescent COVID-19.

Only one count was recorded for this clone. The chain recombines TRBV4-1 with TRBJ2-5, with D possibly matching TRBD1 (6 bases). CDR1 and CDR2 (germline): MGHRA, YSYEKL. CDR3 length: 13 amino acids. V lost 3 bases and J 3 bases, leaving 8 bases between the germline ends. The CDR3 loop reads CASSHEGEETQYF. The DNA for the CDR3 is TGCGCCAGCAGCCACGAGGGGGAAGAGACCCAGTACTTC.

The gene calls are TRBV19 and TRBJ1-1; perhaps TRBD1 as D (5 bases). Between the trimmed V and J ends, which lost 6 bases and 1 base, there was a span of 9 bases. The CDR3 is 13 residues long. Germline loops: CDR1 LNHDA, CDR2 SQIVND (reference sequence). CDR3 bases: TGTGCCAGTAGCCTTCAGGGGAACACTGAAGCTTTCTTT. Translated: CASSLQGNTEAFF.

The V gene is TRBV5-1, the J gene TRBJ2-3; D is unclear. V dropped 4 bases and J dropped 9 bases, with 18 bases sitting between them. Looked up from germline, CDR1 is SGHRS and CDR2 is YFSETQ. The CDR3 is 14 residues long. This CDR3 is CASSPINEASTQYF. The CDR3 nucleotides read TGCGCCAGCAGCCCAATAAATGAAGCCTCAACGCAGTATTTT.

This chain joins TRBV20-1 and TRBJ2-7; D unclear. This CDR3 is 11 amino acids long. Germline values: CDR1 DFQATT, CDR2 SNEGSKA (reference sequence). V was trimmed by 3 bases and J by 0 bases, leaving 3 bases between them. The CDR3 here is CSARSSYEQYF. In nucleotides, the CDR3 is TGCAGTGCTAGGAGCTCCTACGAGCAGTACTTC.

The V gene is TRBV13, the J gene TRBJ2-1, with D possibly TRBD1 on 6 matching bases. The CDR3 loop spans 15 amino acids. Per the germline V gene, CDR1 is PRHDT and CDR2 is FYEKMQ (reference sequence). Trimming took 5 bases from V and 0 from J, leaving 11 bases between them. CDR3 protein: CASSEDSISYNEQFF. CDR3 nucleotide sequence: TGTGCCAGCAGCGAGGACAGCATCTCCTACAATGAGCAGTTCTTC. Using reference TRBV13 and TRBJ2-1 for the parts outside the CDR3, the full variable domain is AAGVIQSPRHLIKEKRETATLKCYPIPRHDTVYWYQQGPGQDPQFLISFYEKMQSDKGSIPDRFSAQQFSDYHSELNMSSLELGDSALYFCASSEDSISYNEQFFGPGTRLTVL.

This clone was seen a few times. The chain recombines TRBV5-6 with TRBJ1-6; 8 bases are shared with TRBD1. The CDR3 loop spans 16 amino acids. Looked up from germline, CDR1 is SGHDT and CDR2 is YYEEEE. The V and J ends lost 7 bases and 10 bases, in that order; junction bases with no gene match: 16. This chain's CDR3 is CASAALGWQGASPLHF. The CDR3 bases are TGTGCCAGCGCCGCTCTGGGGTGGCAGGGGGCCTCACCCCTCCACTTT.

V and J are TRBV19 and TRBJ2-3, with 9 nucleotides matching TRBD1. This CDR3 contains 14 residues. Germline V lookup: CDR1 LNHDA, CDR2 SQIVND (reference sequence). V trimming: 5 bases; J trimming: 6 bases; junction bases outside the gene matches: 6. For the CDR3, the DNA is TGTGCCAGTAGTCGACAGGGGGGTTGGGATACGCAGTATTTT. Protein: CASSRQGGWDTQYF.

The rearrangement joins TRBV19 to TRBJ2-1, with 8 bases that match TRBD1. V was clipped by 4 bases and J by 3 bases; unmatched bases: 8. In germline, CDR1 is LNHDA, CDR2 SQIVND (reference sequence). CDR3 size: 16 residues. DNA for the CDR3: TGTGCCAGTAGTAGCCGACAGGGGCCTAACTACAATGAGCAGTTCTTC. It encodes CASSSRQGPNYNEQFF.